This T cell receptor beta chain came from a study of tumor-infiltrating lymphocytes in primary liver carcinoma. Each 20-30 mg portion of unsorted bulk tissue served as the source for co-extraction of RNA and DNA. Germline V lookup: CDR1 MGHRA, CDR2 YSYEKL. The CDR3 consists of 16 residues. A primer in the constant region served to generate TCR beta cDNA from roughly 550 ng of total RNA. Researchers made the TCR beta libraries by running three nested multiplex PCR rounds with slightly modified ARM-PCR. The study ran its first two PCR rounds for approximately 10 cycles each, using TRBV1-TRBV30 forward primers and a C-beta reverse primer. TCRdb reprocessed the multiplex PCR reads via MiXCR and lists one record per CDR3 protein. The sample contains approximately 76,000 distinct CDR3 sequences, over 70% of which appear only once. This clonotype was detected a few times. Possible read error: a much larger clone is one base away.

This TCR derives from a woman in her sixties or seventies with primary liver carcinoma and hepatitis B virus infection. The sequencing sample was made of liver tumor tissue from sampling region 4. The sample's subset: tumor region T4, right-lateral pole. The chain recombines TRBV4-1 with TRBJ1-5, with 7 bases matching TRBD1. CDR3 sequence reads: CTSSPGPGQKNQPQHF. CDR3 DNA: TGCACCAGCAGCCCAGGCCCGGGACAGAAAAATCAGCCCCAGCATTTT.